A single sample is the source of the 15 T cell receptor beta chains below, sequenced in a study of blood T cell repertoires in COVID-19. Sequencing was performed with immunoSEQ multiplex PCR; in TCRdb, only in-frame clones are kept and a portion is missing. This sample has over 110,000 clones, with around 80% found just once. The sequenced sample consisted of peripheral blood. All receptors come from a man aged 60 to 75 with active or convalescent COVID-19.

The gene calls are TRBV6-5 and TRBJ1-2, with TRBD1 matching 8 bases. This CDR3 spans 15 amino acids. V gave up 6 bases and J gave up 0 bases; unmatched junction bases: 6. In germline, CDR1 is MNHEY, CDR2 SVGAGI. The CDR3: CASRGGQGANYGYTF. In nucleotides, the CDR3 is TGTGCCAGCAGGGGCGGACAGGGAGCTAACTATGGCTACACCTTC.

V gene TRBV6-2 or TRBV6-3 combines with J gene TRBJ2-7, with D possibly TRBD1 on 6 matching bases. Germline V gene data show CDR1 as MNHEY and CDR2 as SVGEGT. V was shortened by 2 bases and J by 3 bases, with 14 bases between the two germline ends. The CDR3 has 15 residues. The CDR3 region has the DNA TGTGCCAGCAGTTACCAGGGGAATCAGGTCTACGAGCAGTACGTC. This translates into CASSYQGNQVYEQYV.

CDR3: CASSIGGTSGTSGSLDEQFF. The CDR3 DNA reads TGTGCCAGTAGTATTGGGGGTACCTCAGGGACTAGCGGGAGTCTAGATGAGCAGTTCTTC. The chain is built from TRBV19 and TRBJ2-1; TRBD2 matches at 14 bases. Germline CDR1 reads LNHDA; CDR2 reads SQIVND (reference sequence). V lost 3 bases, J lost 8 bases, and 18 bases stayed unmatched. This CDR3 is 20 amino acids long.

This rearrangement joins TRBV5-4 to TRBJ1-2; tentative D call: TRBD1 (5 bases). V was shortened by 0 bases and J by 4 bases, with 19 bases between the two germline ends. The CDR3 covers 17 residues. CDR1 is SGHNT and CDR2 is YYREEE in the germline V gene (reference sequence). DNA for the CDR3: TGTGCCAGCAGCTTGGTCGGGACTGCACCATCGATCTATGGCTACACCTTC. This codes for CASSLVGTAPSIYGYTF.

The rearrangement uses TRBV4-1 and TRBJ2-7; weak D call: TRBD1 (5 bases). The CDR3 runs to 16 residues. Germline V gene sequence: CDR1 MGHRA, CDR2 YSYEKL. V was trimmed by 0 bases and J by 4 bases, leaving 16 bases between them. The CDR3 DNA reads TGCGCCAGCAGCCAAGATCCGCTGGGGCAAGTGTACGAGCAGTACTTC. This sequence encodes CASSQDPLGQVYEQYF.

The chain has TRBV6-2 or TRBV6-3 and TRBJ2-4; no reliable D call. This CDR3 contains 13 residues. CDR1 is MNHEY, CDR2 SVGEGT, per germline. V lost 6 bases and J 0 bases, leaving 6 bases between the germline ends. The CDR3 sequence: CASSLLAKNIQYF. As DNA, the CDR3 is TGTGCCAGCAGCCTTCTAGCCAAAAACATTCAGTACTTC.

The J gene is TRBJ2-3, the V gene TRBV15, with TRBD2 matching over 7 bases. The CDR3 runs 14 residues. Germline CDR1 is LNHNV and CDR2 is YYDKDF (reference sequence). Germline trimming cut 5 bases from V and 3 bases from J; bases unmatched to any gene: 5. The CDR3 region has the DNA TGTGCCACCAGCGGGGGGGATGGAACAGATACGCAGTATTTT. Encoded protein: CATSGGDGTDTQYF.

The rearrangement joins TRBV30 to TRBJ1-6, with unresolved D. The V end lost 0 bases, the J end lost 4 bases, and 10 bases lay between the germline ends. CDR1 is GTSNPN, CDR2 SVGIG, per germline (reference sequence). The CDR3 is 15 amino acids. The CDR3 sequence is CAWSVSGFYNSPLHF. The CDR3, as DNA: TGTGCCTGGAGTGTATCCGGGTTTTATAATTCACCCCTCCACTTT.

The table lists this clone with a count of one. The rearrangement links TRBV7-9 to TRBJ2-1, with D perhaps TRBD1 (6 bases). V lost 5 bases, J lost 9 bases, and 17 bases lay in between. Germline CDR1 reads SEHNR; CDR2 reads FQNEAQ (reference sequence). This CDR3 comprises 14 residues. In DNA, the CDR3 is TGTGCCAGCAGCGAACTGACAGGATTGAGTGAGCAGTTCTTC. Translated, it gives CASSELTGLSEQFF. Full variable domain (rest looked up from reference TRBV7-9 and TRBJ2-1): DTGVSQNPRHKITKRGQNVTFRCDPISEHNRLYWYRQTLGQGPEFLTYFQNEAQLEKSRLLSDRFSAERPKGSFSTLEIQRTEQGDSAMYLCASSELTGLSEQFFGPGTRLTVL.

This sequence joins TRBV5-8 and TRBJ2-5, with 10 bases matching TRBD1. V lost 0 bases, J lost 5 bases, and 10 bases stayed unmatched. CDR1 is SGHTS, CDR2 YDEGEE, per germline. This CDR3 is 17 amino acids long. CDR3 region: CASSLGLGTGEGETQYF. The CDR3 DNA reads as TGTGCCAGCAGCTTGGGCCTCGGGACAGGGGAGGGCGAGACCCAGTACTTC.

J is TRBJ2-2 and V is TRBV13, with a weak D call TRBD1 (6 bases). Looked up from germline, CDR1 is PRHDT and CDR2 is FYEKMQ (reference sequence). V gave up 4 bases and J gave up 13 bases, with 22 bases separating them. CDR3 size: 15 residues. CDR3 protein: CASSSFQGFPPGLFF. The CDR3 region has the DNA TGTGCCAGCAGCTCTTTTCAGGGGTTTCCTCCGGGGCTGTTTTTT.

CDR3 nucleotide sequence: TGTGCCAGCAGCTTGGGGACAACCTACGAGCAGTACTTC. Its translation is CASSLGTTYEQYF. The gene calls are TRBV5-8 and TRBJ2-7, with TRBD1 as a possible D gene (5 bases). Germline CDR1 and CDR2: SGHTS and YDEGEE. The CDR3 runs 13 residues. Trimming shortened V by 0 bases and J by 2 bases, and 6 bases separated the two germline ends.

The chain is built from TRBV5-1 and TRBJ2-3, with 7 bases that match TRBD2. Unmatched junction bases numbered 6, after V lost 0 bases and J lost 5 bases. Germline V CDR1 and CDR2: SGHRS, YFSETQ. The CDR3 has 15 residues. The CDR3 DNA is TGCGCCAGCAGCTTGGCAGGGACTACTCAAGATACGCAGTATTTT. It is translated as CASSLAGTTQDTQYF.

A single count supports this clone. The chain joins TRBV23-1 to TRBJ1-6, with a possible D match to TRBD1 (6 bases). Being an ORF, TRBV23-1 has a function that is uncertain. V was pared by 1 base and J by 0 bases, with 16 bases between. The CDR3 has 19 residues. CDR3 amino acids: CASSQYRARRFSYNSPLHF. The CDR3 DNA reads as TGCGCCAGCAGTCAATACAGGGCCCGCAGGTTCTCCTATAATTCACCCCTCCACTTT.

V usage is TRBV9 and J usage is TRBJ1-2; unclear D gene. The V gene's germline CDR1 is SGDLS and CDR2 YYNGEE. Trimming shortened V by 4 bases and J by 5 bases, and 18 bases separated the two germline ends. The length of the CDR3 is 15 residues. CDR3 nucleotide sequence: TGTGCCAGCAGCCTCGAGTCGTGGTCCGCTTATGGCTACACCTTC. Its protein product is CASSLESWSAYGYTF.